This T cell receptor beta chain was documented in a study of immune reconstitution after stem cell transplant in scleroderma. This clonotype turned up a few times. TCRdb re-called the RT-PCR reads through MiXCR, storing one row per CDR3 protein. The repertoire holds under 2,500 distinct CDR3 sequences, with less than 14% as singletons. V lost 6 bases and J 0 bases, leaving 10 bases between the germline ends. The length of the CDR3 is 14 residues. Germline CDR1 is SGHRS and CDR2 is YFSETQ. The clonotype comes from a female donor with systemic sclerosis. This chain connects TRBV5-1 to TRBJ2-1; no clear D. The sample was taken before or after autologous hematopoietic stem cell transplantation (not recorded which). The CDR3 region has the DNA TGCGCCAGCATCGATCCCCTCTCCTACAATGAGCAGTTCTTC. Amino acid sequence: CASIDPLSYNEQFF.